This TCR beta chain was retrieved from a study of beta chain features in type 1 diabetes. General study points: There were fewer insertions and more deletions at the VDJ junctions of type 1 diabetes patients. TCRB CDR3s from Type 1 diabetes patients were moderately but significantly shorter in all four CD4+ subsets.

The V end lost 4 bases, the J end lost 3 bases, and 7 bases lay between the germline ends. Germline lookup yields CDR1 SQVTM and CDR2 ANQGSEA. The CDR3 runs 12 residues. CD4+ naive, central memory, regulatory and stem cell-like memory cells were sorted via CD45RO/CCR7/CD25/CD127/CD95/CD27. TCRB transcripts that were expressed got sequenced, as all of the isolated RNA had been reverse transcribed. TCRdb's copy holds only in-frame clones and misses some; the assay was immunoSEQ multiplex PCR. This sample yields fewer than 500,000 clones, of which approximately 15% are seen a single time; approximately 0.035% belongs to the top ten. This clone was observed a few times. Its specificity is unknown.

The chain has TRBV29-1 and TRBJ2-1; D unresolved. This TCR derives from a man aged 25 to 40 in good health. Sequences were obtained from naive CD4+ T cells from blood. The chain's CDR3 is CSVGVSYNEQFF. The CDR3 coding sequence is TGCAGCGTTGGAGTCAGCTACAATGAGCAGTTCTTC.